The 11 T cell receptor beta chains in this list originate from one sample, sequenced in a study of T-cell memory formation after mild COVID-19. TCRdb used MiXCR to reprocess the 5' RACE reads, holding one entry per CDR3 protein. The repertoire consists of under 700,000 distinct CDR3 sequences, with approximately 20% occurring once and the leading ten covering under 15%. Sequencing was done on a sample of PBMCs or a T cell subset sorted from them (not recorded which). The receptors come from an adult woman who had mild COVID-19 (a few samples of this study predate the infection). Cell type and time point are not known.

The gene calls are TRBV10-3 and TRBJ1-1; a possible D gene is TRBD1 (5 bases). CDR3 length: 17 residues. V lost 0 bases and J 4 bases, leaving 18 bases between the germline ends. Germline V gene sequence: CDR1 ENHRY, CDR2 SYGVKD. Written as DNA, the CDR3 is TGTGCCATCAGTGAGTCACACGGGGGGACCAGGAGCACTGAAGCTTTCTTT. Residues: CAISESHGGTRSTEAFF.

This clonotype was detected a few times. This CDR3 is CASSQGQGGDEQFF. Here the CDR3 DNA reads TGCGCCAGCAGCCAGGGACAGGGGGGGGACGAGCAGTTCTTC. J is TRBJ2-1 and V is TRBV5-1; TRBD1 matches 11 bases. Germline values: CDR1 SGHRS, CDR2 YFSETQ. This CDR3 region has 14 residues. The J segment lost 10 bases and the V segment lost 4 bases, leaving 7 bases of the junction unmatched.

J is TRBJ1-4 and V is TRBV25-1, with a tentative D call TRBD1 (6 bases). V dropped 2 bases and J dropped 8 bases, with 24 bases sitting between them. The CDR3 is made up of 18 amino acids. From germline, CDR1 is MGHDK and CDR2 SYGVNS. The CDR3, as DNA: TGTGCCAGCAGTGAACCCGCAGGGGTCCGGGCGGGAAAAGAAAAACTGTTTTTT. Its translation is CASSEPAGVRAGKEKLFF.

This clonotype was counted a few times. The chain combines TRBV7-9 with TRBJ2-3; no clear D. The V gene's germline CDR1 is SEHNR and CDR2 FQNEAQ (reference sequence). V lost 5 bases to trimming and J lost 3 bases, with 12 bases between them. CDR3 size: 14 residues. The CDR3 here is CASSVNDLTDTQYF. Here the CDR3 DNA reads TGTGCCAGCAGCGTAAATGACTTAACAGATACGCAGTATTTT.

This clonotype showed up many times. The J gene is TRBJ2-3, the V gene TRBV3-1; 15 bases align to TRBD2. This CDR3 comprises 18 residues. V was clipped by 4 bases and J by 2 bases; unmatched bases: 7. Per germline, CDR1 LGHDT and CDR2 YNNKEL (reference sequence). Here the CDR3 DNA reads TGTGCCAGCAGCCGGGGAGGACTAGCGGGGGGGTACACAGATACGCAGTATTTT. It encodes CASSRGGLAGGYTDTQYF.

This clonotype was picked up a small number of times. The chain recombines TRBV5-1 with TRBJ1-1, with a tentative D call TRBD1 (6 bases). Germline V lookup: CDR1 SGHRS, CDR2 YFSETQ. This CDR3 comprises 14 residues. The ends were cut back, 0 bases at V and 4 bases at J, with 10 bases in the middle. The CDR3 DNA sequence: TGCGCCAGCAGCTTGGAAGGGGGAACCACTGAAGCTTTCTTT. Translated: CASSLEGGTTEAFF.

This clonotype was seen a handful of times. The chain joins TRBV3-1 to TRBJ2-7, with D tentatively TRBD1 (5 bases). V gave up 7 bases and J gave up 6 bases, with 13 bases separating them. The germline CDR1 and CDR2 sequences are LGHDT and YNNKEL (reference sequence). The CDR3 runs 12 residues. In DNA, the CDR3 is TGTGCCAGCAATGGGGTTAGGGGCGAGCAGTACTTC. Amino acids: CASNGVRGEQYF.

This clonotype has a handful of counts. The chain joins TRBV7-9 to TRBJ1-4; D possibly corresponds to TRBD1 (6 bases). Between the trimmed V and J ends, which lost 5 bases and 8 bases, there was a span of 18 bases. The CDR3 spans 15 residues. Germline loops: CDR1 SEHNR, CDR2 FQNEAQ (reference sequence). CDR3 sequence: CASSASVGGGEKLFF. CDR3 nucleotides: TGTGCCAGCAGCGCCTCAGTAGGGGGAGGCGAAAAACTGTTTTTT.

This clonotype was recorded a few times. CDR3 nucleotide sequence: TGTGCCAGCAGTTGGACTAGCGGGAAGTTTAGCAATGAGCAGTTCTTC. It yields the protein CASSWTSGKFSNEQFF. The rearrangement joins TRBV6-2 or TRBV6-3 to TRBJ2-1; 12 positions match TRBD2. From germline, CDR1 is MNHEY and CDR2 SVGEGT. The CDR3 is 16 amino acids. The J segment lost 6 bases and the V segment lost 4 bases, leaving 7 bases of the junction unmatched.

This clonotype has just a few counts. The chain joins TRBV15 to TRBJ1-5; a weak D match, TRBD1 (5 bases). This CDR3 has 13 residues. Trimming stripped 8 bases from V and 1 base from J, with 9 bases between. Per germline, CDR1 LNHNV and CDR2 YYDKDF (reference sequence). CDR3 sequence: CATGGGSNQPQHF. The CDR3 DNA follows: TGTGCCACCGGTGGGGGGAGCAATCAGCCCCAGCATTTT.

The rearrangement joins TRBV15 to TRBJ2-3; 9 positions match TRBD2. V dropped 5 bases and J dropped 2; count of bases not matched to a gene: 5. CDR3 length: 15 amino acids. Germline V gives CDR1 LNHNV, CDR2 YYDKDF (reference sequence). CDR3 region: CATSPGGGATDTQYF. The CDR3 DNA reads as TGTGCCACCAGCCCGGGCGGGGGGGCCACAGATACGCAGTATTTT.